Listed here are 25 T cell receptor beta chains from one sample, sequenced in a study of T cells in Graves' hyperthyroidism and ophthalmopathy. There were TCR beta CDR3 regions amplified from RNA transcripts. Primed by the HTBI set, a first-round RT-PCR was run on the TCR CDR3. MiXCR, applied by TCRdb to the multiplex PCR reads, yields one record per CDR3 protein. The data show around 300,000 distinct CDR3 sequences, with roughly 15% seen just once and around 30% held by the top ten. Sequenced sample: blood. These receptors originate from a woman between 45 and 65 years old with Graves' hyperthyroidism that later progressed to Graves' ophthalmopathy.

This rearrangement joins TRBV5-1 to TRBJ1-2, with D perhaps TRBD1 (5 bases). Germline CDR1 reads SGHRS; CDR2 reads YFSETQ. V was pared by 7 bases and J by 8 bases, with 18 bases between. CDR3 length: 13 residues. CDR3 in DNA: TGCGCCAGCGATTCCGGGACGATGGAGGGCTACACCTTC. It encodes CASDSGTMEGYTF.

This clonotype was seen only a few times. The chain uses TRBV5-1 and TRBJ1-1; D might be TRBD1 (5 bases). V lost 0 bases and J lost 8, with 23 bases in between. The CDR3 consists of 17 residues. The germline CDR1 and CDR2 sequences are SGHRS and YFSETQ. The CDR3, as DNA: TGCGCCAGCAGCTTGGCATCTCCTAAATCGAGGGACGGCGAAGCTTTCTTT. Translation gives CASSLASPKSRDGEAFF.

On this clonotype: An end of the junction differs from the germline gene, which may be a read error. This chain connects TRBV11-2 to TRBJ2-2; D perhaps matches TRBD2 (5 bases). Germline V CDR1 and CDR2: SGHAT, FQNNGV. This CDR3 contains 14 residues. The DNA of the CDR3 is TGTGCCAGCACCTTAGCGCCATCCACCGGGGAGCTGTTTTTT. As protein: CASTLAPSTGELFF.

The chain is built from TRBV6-1 and TRBJ1-1, with a weak D call TRBD1 (5 bases). CDR3 length equals 13 residues. V was trimmed by 2 bases and J by 6 bases, leaving 10 bases between them. The germline V gene encodes CDR1 MNHNS and CDR2 SASEGT. The CDR3 reads CASSERGGAEAFF. In nucleotides, the CDR3 is TGTGCCAGCAGTGAAAGGGGTGGCGCTGAAGCTTTCTTT.

This sequence joins TRBV6-2 or TRBV6-3 and TRBJ1-1; TRBD1 is a possible D gene (5 bases). The germline V gene encodes CDR1 MNHEY and CDR2 SVGEGT. Trimming took off 5 bases at V and 4 bases at J, with 17 bases between the two ends. The CDR3 runs to 15 residues. In DNA form, the CDR3 reads TGTGCCAGCAGTCCCTACTTGGGGGAGACCACTGAAGCTTTCTTT. Its protein is CASSPYLGETTEAFF.

V is TRBV10-1 and J is TRBJ2-1; no definite D call. Deletions cut 2 bases from V and 4 bases from J, with 15 bases between. CDR3 size: 16 residues. CDR1 is WNHNN and CDR2 is SYGVQD in the germline V gene (reference sequence). CDR3 amino acids: CASSEDRNSAYNEQFF. The CDR3 DNA sequence: TGCGCCAGCAGTGAGGATCGGAACTCCGCATACAATGAGCAGTTCTTC.

This clonotype has a count of ten or more. The gene calls are TRBV30 and TRBJ2-7; unclear D gene. CDR1 GTSNPN and CDR2 SVGIG come from the germline V gene (reference sequence). The V and J ends lost 1 base and 6 bases respectively, with 13 bases between them. The CDR3 runs 13 residues. For the CDR3, the DNA is TGTGCCTGGAGTGGGTGGTCGGGTACCGAGCAGTACTTC. Translated, it gives CAWSGWSGTEQYF.

This clonotype has at least ten counts. V and J are TRBV10-1 and TRBJ2-5; D is possibly TRBD2 (5 bases). V dropped 3 bases and J dropped 12 bases, with 11 bases sitting between them. This CDR3 is 11 amino acids long. Per germline, CDR1 WNHNN and CDR2 SYGVQD (reference sequence). The CDR3 sequence is CASSDGELEYF. CDR3 in DNA: TGCGCCAGCAGTGATGGGGAGTTGGAGTACTTC.

This clonotype was detected ten times or more. This chain links TRBV15 with TRBJ2-1; a possible D gene is TRBD2 (5 bases). This CDR3 has 15 residues. Germline values: CDR1 LNHNV, CDR2 YYDKDF (reference sequence). The V gene lost 1 base and the J gene lost 5 bases, with 12 bases spanning the gap. CDR3 region: CATSRGRGSHNEQFF. CDR3 bases: TGTGCCACCAGCAGAGGACGGGGTTCCCACAATGAGCAGTTCTTC. Full variable domain (missing parts from reference TRBV15 and TRBJ2-1): DAMVIQNPRYQVTQFGKPVTLSCSQTLNHNVMYWYQQKSSQAPKLLFHYYDKDFNNEADTPDNFQSRRPNTSFCFLDIRSPGLGDTAMYLCATSRGRGSHNEQFFGPGTRLTVL.

This clonotype came up many times. The genes are TRBV20-1 and TRBJ2-3; D remains ambiguous. Germline values: CDR1 DFQATT, CDR2 SNEGSKA (reference sequence). The CDR3 loop spans 13 amino acids. This CDR3 reads CRADPTGTDTQYF. The DNA for the CDR3 is TGCAGAGCCGATCCCACCGGCACAGATACGCAGTATTTT.

This clonotype has a count of ten or more. J is TRBJ1-1 and V is TRBV29-1, with D uncertain. V was shortened by 7 bases and J by 0 bases, with 12 bases between the two germline ends. CDR1 is SQVTM, CDR2 ANQGSEA, per germline. The CDR3 loop spans 13 amino acids. This CDR3 reads CSGSLSLNTEAFF. CDR3 coding DNA: TGCAGCGGAAGCCTCAGCCTGAACACTGAAGCTTTCTTT.

This clonotype showed up many times. The V call is TRBV28, the J call TRBJ2-5; TRBD2 might be the D (5 bases). Germline CDR1 and CDR2: MDHEN and SYDVKM. The CDR3 has 12 amino acids. V dropped 6 bases and J dropped 7 bases, with 12 bases sitting between them. The CDR3 bases are TGTGCCAGCAGCCTCGGGGTGGGGACCCAGTACTTC. Its translation is CASSLGVGTQYF.

This clonotype showed up many times. This sequence joins TRBV7-6 and TRBJ2-3; D gene unclear. The V and J ends lost 5 bases and 6 bases respectively, with 9 bases between them. The V gene's germline CDR1 is SGHVS and CDR2 FNYEAQ. The CDR3 contains 12 residues. CDR3 amino acids: CASSNPGDTQYF. Written as DNA, the CDR3 is TGTGCCAGCAGCAACCCCGGGGATACGCAGTATTTT.

This clonotype was observed many times. The rearrangement uses TRBV5-1 and TRBJ2-1, with D possibly matching TRBD2 (5 bases). The CDR3 contains 13 residues. Trimming shortened V by 2 bases and J by 8 bases, and 11 bases separated the two germline ends. Germline CDR1 and CDR2: SGHRS and YFSETQ. CDR3 protein: CASSFGGSDEQFF. CDR3 DNA: TGCGCCAGCAGCTTTGGAGGTTCGGATGAGCAGTTCTTC.

The chain recombines TRBV5-1 with TRBJ1-2; D gene uncertain. V lost 2 bases and J lost 3, with 14 bases in between. CDR3 length: 15 amino acids. CDR1 and CDR2 from the germline V gene are SGHRS and YFSETQ. The CDR3 spells CASSFLAGVYYGYTF. In nucleotides, the CDR3 is TGCGCCAGCAGCTTCTTGGCAGGAGTCTACTATGGCTACACCTTC.

V gene TRBV27 combines with J gene TRBJ2-2; 8 nucleotides line up with TRBD1. Trimming at V came to 5 bases and at J to 0 bases, leaving 2 bases not matched to a gene. The CDR3 spans 15 residues. Germline-derived CDR1 and CDR2 are MNHEY and SMNVEV (reference sequence). As DNA, the CDR3 is TGTGCCAGCAGTGCACAGGGGGCGAACACCGGGGAGCTGTTTTTT. It encodes CASSAQGANTGELFF.

The CDR3 coding sequence is TGTGCCAGCACCTCTAGTGGGGTTACGGTTTCCCAAGAGACCCAGTACTTC. It encodes CASTSSGVTVSQETQYF. J is TRBJ2-5 and V is TRBV7-9; D is unclear. The CDR3 is 17 amino acids. Germline V gives CDR1 SEHNR, CDR2 FQNEAQ (reference sequence). V dropped 7 bases and J dropped 1 base, with 22 bases sitting between them. The whole variable domain, filled in from reference TRBV7-9 and TRBJ2-5, reads DTGVSQNPRHKITKRGQNVTFRCDPISEHNRLYWYRQTLGQGPEFLTYFQNEAQLEKSRLLSDRFSAERPKGSFSTLEIQRTEQGDSAMYLCASTSSGVTVSQETQYFGPGTRLLVL.

This clonotype was recorded at least ten times. The genes are TRBV9 and TRBJ2-7, with D perhaps TRBD2 (5 bases). CDR1 and CDR2 from the germline V gene are SGDLS and YYNGEE. With 3 bases removed from V and 5 bases from J, the gap between germline ends came to 12 bases. This CDR3 region has 13 residues. The CDR3 DNA sequence: TGTGCCAGCAGCGATTTGGCCGGGGACGAGCAGTACTTC. This encodes CASSDLAGDEQYF.

The chain is built from TRBV24-1 and TRBJ1-4; D is uncertain. The CDR3 consists of 13 residues. Germline-derived CDR1 and CDR2 are KGHDR and SFDVKD. V was cut by 1 base and J by 10 bases, with 9 bases left in between. The CDR3 here is CATSDFNGRKLFF. The CDR3 DNA reads TGTGCCACCAGTGATTTCAACGGACGAAAACTGTTTTTT.

This clonotype has more than one count but fewer than ten. The chain combines TRBV27 with TRBJ1-1; maybe TRBD1 (5 bases). The CDR3 is 12 amino acids. Germline loops: CDR1 MNHEY, CDR2 SMNVEV (reference sequence). The V end lost 7 bases, the J end lost 5 bases, and 11 bases lay between the germline ends. The CDR3 here is CASTSGGTEAFF. CDR3 nucleotides: TGTGCCAGCACCTCTGGGGGGACTGAAGCTTTCTTT.

V is TRBV15 and J is TRBJ2-2; 9 bases line up with TRBD2. The CDR3 spans 15 residues. CDR1 and CDR2 (germline): LNHNV, YYDKDF (reference sequence). After removal of 0 bases from V and 4 bases from J, the junction contained 0 bases not matched to a gene. In DNA form, the CDR3 reads TGTGCCACCAGCAGAGAACTAGCGGGCACCGGGGAGCTGTTTTTT. It yields the protein CATSRELAGTGELFF. The variable domain in full, with the rest retrieved from reference TRBV15 and TRBJ2-2, is DAMVIQNPRYQVTQFGKPVTLSCSQTLNHNVMYWYQQKSSQAPKLLFHYYDKDFNNEADTPDNFQSRRPNTSFCFLDIRSPGLGDTAMYLCATSRELAGTGELFFGEGSRLTVL.

This clonotype was picked up many times. The chain links TRBV24-1 to TRBJ2-3, with D perhaps being TRBD1 or TRBD2 (6 bases each). The germline CDR1 and CDR2 sequences are KGHDR and SFDVKD. The CDR3 spans 13 residues. Deletions cut 8 bases from V and 4 bases from J, with 12 bases between. The CDR3 protein is CATIGGKADTQYF. The CDR3 DNA follows: TGTGCCACCATAGGGGGGAAGGCAGATACGCAGTATTTT.

This clonotype was recorded a few times. Being one base from a much bigger clone, this may be a read error. The chain has TRBV2 and TRBJ2-7, with D possibly matching TRBD2 (5 bases). The CDR3 has 11 residues. Looked up from germline, CDR1 is SNHLY and CDR2 is FYNNEI. Trimming left V 6 bases short and J 6 bases short, with 9 bases between. CDR3 in DNA: TGTGCCAGCAGGGACGGGGTCGAGCAGTACTTC. This codes for CASRDGVEQYF. Full variable domain (missing parts from reference TRBV2 and TRBJ2-7): EPEVTQTPSHQVTQMGQEVILRCVPISNHLYFYWYRQILGQKVEFLVSFYNNEISEKSEIFDDQFSVERPDGSNFTLKIRSTKLEDSAMYFCASRDGVEQYFGPGTRLTVT.

The table lists this clonotype with many counts. This rearrangement joins TRBV28 to TRBJ1-5, with a possible D match to TRBD1 (6 bases). The CDR3 is 14 amino acids. Trimming left V 6 bases short and J 6 bases short, with 15 bases between. Germline assignment: CDR1 MDHEN and CDR2 SYDVKM. The CDR3 is CASRGGHWSQPQHF. The CDR3 coding sequence is TGTGCCAGCAGGGGGGGACATTGGAGTCAGCCCCAGCATTTT.

A few counts support this clonotype. The chain carries TRBV18 and TRBJ2-6, with a weak D call TRBD1 (5 bases). V was pared by 3 bases and J by 4 bases, with 13 bases between. The CDR3 has 16 amino acids. CDR1 is KGHSH and CDR2 is LQKENI in the germline V gene. The CDR3: CASSPRRGAGANVLTF. The CDR3, as DNA: TGTGCCAGCTCACCGCGTAGGGGCGCCGGGGCCAACGTCCTGACTTTC.